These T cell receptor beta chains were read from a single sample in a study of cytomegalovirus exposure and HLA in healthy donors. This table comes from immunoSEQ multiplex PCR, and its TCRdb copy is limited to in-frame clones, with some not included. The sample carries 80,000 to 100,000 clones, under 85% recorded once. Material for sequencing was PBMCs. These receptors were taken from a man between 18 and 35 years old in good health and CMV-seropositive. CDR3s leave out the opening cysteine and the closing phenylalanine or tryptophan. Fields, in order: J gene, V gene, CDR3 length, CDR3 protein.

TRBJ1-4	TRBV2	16	ASRIDRGHPATNEKLF
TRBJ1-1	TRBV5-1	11	ASSPGGGLEAF
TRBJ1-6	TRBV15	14	ATSRGWGQKYSPLH
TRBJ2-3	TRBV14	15	ASSTPLRVPQVNTQY
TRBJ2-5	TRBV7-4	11	ASSRNGEETQY
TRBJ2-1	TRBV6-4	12	ASSDSAGGNEQF
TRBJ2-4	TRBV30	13	AWSQGVTGGNIQY
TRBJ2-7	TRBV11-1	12	ASSPSTGTYEQY
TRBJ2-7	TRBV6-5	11	ASSTGVLGEQY
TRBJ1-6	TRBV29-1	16	SVEPPQGKSSYNSPLH
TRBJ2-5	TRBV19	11	ASRGRAQETQY
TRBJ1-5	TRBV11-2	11	ASSRTGLQPQH
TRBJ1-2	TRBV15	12	ATSSVRARGGYT
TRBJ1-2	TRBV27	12	ASSLSPRASGYT
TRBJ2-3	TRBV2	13	ASSAGGAGADTQY
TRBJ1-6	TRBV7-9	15	ASSSHDRQGTGSPLH
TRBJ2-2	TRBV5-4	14	ASSPGQGKNTGELF
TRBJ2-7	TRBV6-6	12	ASSYGGESYEQY
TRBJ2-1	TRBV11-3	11	ASSLDEVDEQF
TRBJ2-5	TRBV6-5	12	ASSTSAVQETQY
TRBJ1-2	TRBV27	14	ASSLKAGGANYGYT
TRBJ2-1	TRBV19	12	ASRSGQTYNEQF
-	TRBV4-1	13	ASSQDGLDSYEQY
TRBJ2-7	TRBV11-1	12	ASSLDGISYEQY
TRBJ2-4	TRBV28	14	ASSQTGVPPPDIQY
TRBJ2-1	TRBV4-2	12	ASSQEDGSRGNI
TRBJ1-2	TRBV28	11	ASEGRSPGGYT
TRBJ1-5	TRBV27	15	ASSLRGVGYSNQPQH
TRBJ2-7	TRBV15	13	ATSREQEGHYEQY
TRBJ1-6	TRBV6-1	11	ASSEQGSSPLH
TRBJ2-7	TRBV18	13	ASSPLGQASYEQS
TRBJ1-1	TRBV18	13	ASSPSRSKDTEAF
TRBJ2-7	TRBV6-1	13	ASSERSGGPNEQY
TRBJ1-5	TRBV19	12	ASSREIINQPQH
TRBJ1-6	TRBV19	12	ASSIVGHNSPLH
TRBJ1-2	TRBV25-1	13	ASSEQIGEVDGYT
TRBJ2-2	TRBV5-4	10	ASTAGIGELF
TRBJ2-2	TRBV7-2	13	ASRGDLTITGELF
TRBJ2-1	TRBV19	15	ASSIPPLDRAQNEQF